Presented here are 19 T cell receptor beta chains from one specimen sequenced in a study of shared clonotypes between healthy human individuals. Method: immunoSEQ multiplex PCR; TCRdb's copy keeps in-frame clones and lacks some. This sample has fewer than 1 million clones; approximately 97% occur once, and the top ten carry around 0.25%. CD45RO-negative CD8 cells positively selected for CCR7 made up the naive population, which excluded terminally differentiated effector memory CD45RA+ cells. The sample was naive CD8+ T cells sorted from blood. The receptors here all came from a man in his thirties or forties in good health.

This clone was seen once. V gene TRBV11-2 combines with J gene TRBJ2-4; tentative D call: TRBD2 (5 bases). The germline V gene encodes CDR1 SGHAT and CDR2 FQNNGV. This CDR3 contains 14 residues. The V end was cut by 4 bases, the J end by 8 bases, with 15 bases between. The CDR3 DNA is TGTGCCAGCAGCTCTCTAGCCCCTGCGGACATTCAGTACTTC. Translated, it gives CASSSLAPADIQYF.

The rearrangement joins TRBV6-6 to TRBJ2-7; D is unresolved. Trimming removed 8 bases at V and 2 bases at J, with 7 bases between. The CDR3 extends over 11 amino acids. The germline CDR1 and CDR2 sequences are MNHNY and SVGAGI (reference sequence). The CDR3 spells CASRDTYEQYF. The CDR3 coding sequence is TGTGCCAGCCGAGACACCTACGAGCAGTACTTC.

The chain has TRBV29-1 and TRBJ2-7, with 8 positions matching TRBD1. Germline values: CDR1 SQVTM, CDR2 ANQGSEA. The CDR3 is 13 residues long. V gave up 7 bases and J gave up 1 base; unmatched junction bases: 6. The CDR3 spells CSGTGLGSYEQYF. DNA of the CDR3: TGCAGCGGGACAGGGTTAGGTTCCTACGAGCAGTACTTC.

The chain combines TRBV9 with TRBJ1-1; the D is unclear. Per the germline V gene, CDR1 is SGDLS and CDR2 is YYNGEE. The CDR3 sequence is 14 residues long. V was pared by 4 bases and J by 3 bases, with 13 bases between. The CDR3 DNA follows: TGTGCCAGCAGCTTCAGAGTTCAGGACACTGAAGCTTTCTTT. Translating it yields CASSFRVQDTEAFF.

The chain joins TRBV5-5 to TRBJ2-7, with no clear D. CDR1 SGHKS and CDR2 YYEKEE come from the germline V gene (reference sequence). V was trimmed by 3 bases and J by 6 bases, leaving 10 bases between them. The CDR3 consists of 12 residues. CDR3: CASSSPRFEQYF. The CDR3 nucleotides read TGTGCCAGCAGCTCGCCTCGTTTCGAGCAGTACTTC.

The V call is TRBV2, the J call TRBJ2-6; TRBD1 might be the D (5 bases). The CDR3 length is 15 residues. Germline CDR1 is SNHLY and CDR2 is FYNNEI. Between the trimmed V and J ends, which lost 6 bases and 0 bases, there was a span of 9 bases. The CDR3, as DNA: TGTGCCAGCAGGGGGCGTCTCTCTGGGGCCAACGTCCTGACTTTC. Protein product: CASRGRLSGANVLTF.

V usage is TRBV14 and J usage is TRBJ1-4; a weak D match, TRBD1 (5 bases). The V end was cut by 4 bases, the J end by 4 bases, with 13 bases between. The CDR3 sequence is 15 residues long. The germline V gene encodes CDR1 SGHDN and CDR2 FVKESK. CDR3 nucleotide sequence: TGTGCCAGCAGCCCAGTTATAGGGGTTAATGAAAAACTGTTTTTT. It yields the protein CASSPVIGVNEKLFF.

The rearrangement links TRBV6-5 to TRBJ2-1; D unclear. Per the germline V gene, CDR1 is MNHEY and CDR2 is SVGAGI. V was cut by 7 bases and J by 4 bases, with 17 bases left in between. This CDR3 contains 15 residues. The CDR3 DNA reads as TGTGCCAGCACCCCTCGGTCGAACGATTACAATGAGCAGTTCTTC. As protein: CASTPRSNDYNEQFF.

This chain connects TRBV5-1 to TRBJ2-1; D remains unclear. The ends were cut back, 2 bases at V and 7 bases at J, with 13 bases in the middle. This CDR3 contains 14 residues. Germline V lookup: CDR1 SGHRS, CDR2 YFSETQ. The CDR3 nucleotides are TGCGCCAGCAGCTTTAGGACCCCTAATAATGAGCAGTTCTTC. It is translated as CASSFRTPNNEQFF. Full variable domain (missing parts from reference TRBV5-1 and TRBJ2-1): KAGVTQTPRYLIKTRGQQVTLSCSPISGHRSVSWYQQTPGQGLQFLFEYFSETQRNKGNFPGRFSGRQFSNSRSEMNVSTLELGDSALYLCASSFRTPNNEQFFGPGTRLTVL.

This chain connects TRBV6-1 to TRBJ2-2; 7 bases line up with TRBD1. The CDR3 consists of 17 residues. V lost 2 bases and J lost 5; bases outside the gene matches: 11. CDR1 and CDR2 from the germline V gene are MNHNS and SASEGT. CDR3 nucleotide sequence: TGTGCCAGCAGTGAATTACTTTGGGACAGCGATACCGGGGAGCTGTTTTTT. It encodes CASSELLWDSDTGELFF.

For the CDR3, the DNA is TGTGCCAGCAGCCCGACGCGTGGGGGCCGTAATCAGCCCCAGCATTTT. Translated: CASSPTRGGRNQPQHF. The J gene is TRBJ1-5, the V gene TRBV7-8, with D possibly being TRBD1 (6 bases). The length of the CDR3 is 16 residues. In germline, CDR1 is SGHVS, CDR2 FQNEAQ. The V end was cut by 5 bases, the J end by 4 bases, with 18 bases between.

Comments on this clone: This specimen includes other DNA sequences encoding the same CDR3. The chain links TRBV6-1 to TRBJ2-7, with D unclear. Trimming took 8 bases from V and 1 from J, leaving 3 bases between them. The CDR3 covers 10 residues. CDR1 and CDR2 from the germline V gene are MNHNS and SASEGT. The CDR3 nucleotides are TGTGCCAGCGGATCCTACGAGCAGTACTTC. This gives the protein CASGSYEQYF.

V is TRBV11-2 and J is TRBJ2-3; TRBD2 matches 12 bases. CDR1 SGHAT and CDR2 FQNNGV come from the germline V gene. Losses at the gene ends were 0 bases for V and 10 bases for J; bases not matched to a gene: 8. CDR3 length: 16 amino acids. CDR3 region: CASSLDQLAGGPAQYF. DNA of the CDR3: TGTGCCAGCAGCTTAGATCAACTAGCGGGAGGACCGGCGCAGTATTTT.

The CDR3 is CASRSVQGRVHEKLFF. The CDR3 nucleotides read TGTGCCAGCAGATCGGTACAGGGAAGGGTGCACGAAAAACTGTTTTTT. The gene calls are TRBV27 and TRBJ1-4; D may be TRBD1 (6 bases). Germline assignment: CDR1 MNHEY and CDR2 SMNVEV (reference sequence). This CDR3 has 16 amino acids. Trimming took off 6 bases at V and 8 bases at J, with 22 bases between the two ends.

V gene TRBV11-2 combines with J gene TRBJ2-1; 7 bases fit TRBD2. The CDR3 has 15 amino acids. Trimming took 6 bases from V and 8 from J; bases not matched to a gene: 13. Germline V lookup: CDR1 SGHAT, CDR2 FQNNGV. CDR3 nucleotides: TGTGCCAGCAGACTCAGGAGCCGCCGGGGGGATGAGCAGTTCTTC. Translation gives CASRLRSRRGDEQFF. The full variable domain, completed using reference TRBV11-2 and TRBJ2-1, is EAGVAQSPRYKIIEKRQSVAFWCNPISGHATLYWYQQILGQGPKLLIQFQNNGVVDDSQLPKDRFSAERLKGVDSTLKIQPAKLEDSAVYLCASRLRSRRGDEQFFGPGTRLTVL.

The chain recombines TRBV11-2 with TRBJ2-5; maybe TRBD1 (8 bases). The V gene lost 11 bases and the J gene lost 5 bases, with 33 bases spanning the gap. Germline CDR1 and CDR2: SGHAT and FQNNGV. This CDR3 has 18 residues. The CDR3 protein is CASQGGGMNTGFGETQYF. The CDR3 DNA follows: TGTGCCTCACAGGGGGGAGGGATGAATACAGGGTTTGGGGAGACCCAGTACTTC. Together with reference TRBV11-2 and TRBJ2-5, the CDR3 gives the full variable domain: EAGVAQSPRYKIIEKRQSVAFWCNPISGHATLYWYQQILGQGPKLLIQFQNNGVVDDSQLPKDRFSAERLKGVDSTLKIQPAKLEDSAVYLCASQGGGMNTGFGETQYFGPGTRLLVL.

The CDR3 is CASILGPPGETQYF. CDR3 coding DNA: TGTGCCAGCATACTCGGGCCCCCGGGAGAGACCCAGTACTTC. This chain links TRBV7-9 with TRBJ2-5; D gene uncertain. The germline gives CDR1 SEHNR, CDR2 FQNEAQ (reference sequence). Trimming cost V 7 bases and J 4 bases, with 16 bases left between them. CDR3 length: 14 amino acids.

The CDR3 here is CASSQGTKWYF. CDR3 nucleotides: TGCGCCAGCAGCCAGGGGACGAAGTGGTACTTC. The chain combines TRBV4-1 with TRBJ2-7; tentatively, D is TRBD1 or TRBD2 (5 bases each). The CDR3 has 11 amino acids. The germline CDR1 and CDR2 sequences are MGHRA and YSYEKL. The V gene lost 3 bases and the J gene lost 12 bases, with 12 bases spanning the gap.

The gene calls are TRBV7-9 and TRBJ2-3; weak D call: TRBD1 (6 bases). The V end was cut by 6 bases, the J end by 0 bases, with 22 bases between. This CDR3 is built from 18 residues. From germline, CDR1 is SEHNR and CDR2 FQNEAQ (reference sequence). The CDR3 spells CASSQLTMWQGSTDTQYF. DNA of the CDR3: TGTGCCAGCAGTCAATTAACGATGTGGCAGGGGAGCACAGATACGCAGTATTTT.